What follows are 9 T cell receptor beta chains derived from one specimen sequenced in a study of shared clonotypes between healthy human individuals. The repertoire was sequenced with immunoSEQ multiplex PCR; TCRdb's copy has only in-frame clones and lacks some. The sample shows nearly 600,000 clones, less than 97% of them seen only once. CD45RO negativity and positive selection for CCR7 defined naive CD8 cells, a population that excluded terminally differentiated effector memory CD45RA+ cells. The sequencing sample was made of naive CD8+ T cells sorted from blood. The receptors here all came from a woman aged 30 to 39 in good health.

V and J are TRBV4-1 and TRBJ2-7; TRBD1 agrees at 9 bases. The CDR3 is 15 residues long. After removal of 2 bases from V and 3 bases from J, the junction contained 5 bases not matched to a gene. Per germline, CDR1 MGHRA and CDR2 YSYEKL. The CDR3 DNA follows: TGCGCCAGCAGCCAACGCGGGACAGGGTTCTACGAGCAGTACTTC. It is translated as CASSQRGTGFYEQYF.

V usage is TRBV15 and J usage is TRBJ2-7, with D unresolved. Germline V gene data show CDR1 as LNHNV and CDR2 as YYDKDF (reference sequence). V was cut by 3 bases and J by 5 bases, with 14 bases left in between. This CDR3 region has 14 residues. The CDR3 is CATSSGGGLDEQYF. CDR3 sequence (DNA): TGTGCCACCAGCAGTGGCGGTGGTTTGGACGAGCAGTACTTC.

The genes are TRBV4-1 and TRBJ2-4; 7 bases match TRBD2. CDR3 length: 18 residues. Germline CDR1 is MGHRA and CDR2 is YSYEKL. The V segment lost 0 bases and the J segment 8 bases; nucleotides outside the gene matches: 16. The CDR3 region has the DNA TGCGCCAGCAGCCAAGACCACCACGCTAGCGGTTTGGGAGACATTCAGTACTTC. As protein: CASSQDHHASGLGDIQYF.

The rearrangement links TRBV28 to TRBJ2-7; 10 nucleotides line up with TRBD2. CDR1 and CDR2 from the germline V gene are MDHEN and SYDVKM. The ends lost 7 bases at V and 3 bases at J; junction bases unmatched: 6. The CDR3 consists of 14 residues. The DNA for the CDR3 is TGTGCCAGCAATATAGCGGGAGGAAGCTACGAGCAGTACTTC. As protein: CASNIAGGSYEQYF.

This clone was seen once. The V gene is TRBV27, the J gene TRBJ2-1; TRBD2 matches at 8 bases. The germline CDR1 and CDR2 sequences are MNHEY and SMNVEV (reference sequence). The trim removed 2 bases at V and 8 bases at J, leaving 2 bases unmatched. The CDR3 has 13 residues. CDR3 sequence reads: CASSLVTSDEQFF. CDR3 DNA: TGTGCCAGCAGTTTAGTGACTAGCGATGAGCAGTTCTTC.

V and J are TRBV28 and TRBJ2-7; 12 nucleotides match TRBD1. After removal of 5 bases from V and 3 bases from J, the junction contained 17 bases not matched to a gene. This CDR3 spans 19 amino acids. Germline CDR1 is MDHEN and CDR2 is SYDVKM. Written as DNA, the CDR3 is TGTGCCAGCAGTCCTCTCCTCGGCGGGGACAGGGGGCAGGGCTACGAGCAGTACTTC. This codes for CASSPLLGGDRGQGYEQYF.

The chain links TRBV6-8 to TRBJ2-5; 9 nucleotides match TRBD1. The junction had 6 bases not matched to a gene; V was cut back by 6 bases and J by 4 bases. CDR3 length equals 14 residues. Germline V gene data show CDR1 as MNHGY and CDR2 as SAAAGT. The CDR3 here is CASRKYRGRETQYF. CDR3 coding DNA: TGTGCCAGCAGAAAGTACAGGGGGCGAGAGACCCAGTACTTC.

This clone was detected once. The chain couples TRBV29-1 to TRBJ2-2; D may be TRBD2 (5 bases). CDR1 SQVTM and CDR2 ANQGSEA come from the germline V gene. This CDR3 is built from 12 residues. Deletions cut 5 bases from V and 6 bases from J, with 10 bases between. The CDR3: CSVTEDAGELFF. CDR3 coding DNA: TGCAGCGTTACGGAGGACGCCGGGGAGCTGTTTTTT.

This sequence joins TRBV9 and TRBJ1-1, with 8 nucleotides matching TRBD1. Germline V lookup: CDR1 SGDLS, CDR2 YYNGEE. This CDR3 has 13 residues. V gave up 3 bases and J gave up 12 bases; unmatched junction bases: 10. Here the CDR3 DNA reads TGTGCCAGCAGCGAAAAACAGGGGGATGCGACTTTCTTT. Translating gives CASSEKQGDATFF. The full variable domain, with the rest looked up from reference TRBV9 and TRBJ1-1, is DSGVTQTPKHLITATGQRVTLRCSPRSGDLSVYWYQQSLDQGLQFLIQYYNGEERAKGNILERFSAQQFPDLHSELNLSSLELGDSALYFCASSEKQGDATFFGQGTRLTVV.